The present TCR beta chain was sequenced within a study of shared T cell receptors in the human thymus. With V trimmed by 6 bases and J by 2 bases, 11 bases remained unmatched. Per the germline V gene, CDR1 is MNHNY and CDR2 is SVGAGI (reference sequence). CDR3 length: 16 residues. The table came from immunoSEQ multiplex PCR; TCRdb's copy has only in-frame clones and leaves some out. The sample includes 550,000 to 800,000 clones, 80% to 90% seen only once; the top ten take roughly 0.01%. Another study also made use of these data, one on human thymus T cells. That publication notes: Related studies noted strongly shared thymic repertoires across unrelated people.

The receptor was isolated from a girl under three years old with a congenital heart defect. The rearrangement uses TRBV6-6 and TRBJ2-7, with 9 bases fitting TRBD1. Sequencing was done on a sample of thymocytes. The CDR3 coding sequence is TGTGCCAGCAGGACCCCAGGACAGGGGCTACCCTACGAGCAGTACTTC. Protein sequence: CASRTPGQGLPYEQYF.